These 2 T cell receptor beta chains were sequenced from one sample in a study of cytomegalovirus exposure and HLA in healthy donors. Use of 60 Vbeta and 13 Jbeta primers characterized the PCR. Profiling relied on immunoSEQ multiplex PCR, and the TCRdb table lists in-frame clones only, not all of them. The table lists about 130,000 clones, roughly four fifths of them singletons. Sequencing was performed on PBMCs. The receptors derive from a boy aged 2-9 years in good health and CMV-seronegative.

This chain joins TRBV27 and TRBJ2-3, with TRBD2 matching over 7 bases. The germline gives CDR1 MNHEY, CDR2 SMNVEV (reference sequence). There are 16 residues in the CDR3. With V trimmed by 0 bases and J by 7 bases, 10 bases remained unmatched. Written as DNA, the CDR3 is TGTGCCAGCAGTTTATCCCTCTCGGGGGGAGCGAATACGCAGTATTTT. Protein product: CASSLSLSGGANTQYF.

The CDR3 region is CASSLRRGLNTEAFF. CDR3 DNA: TGTGCCAGCAGCTTGAGGAGGGGGCTGAACACTGAAGCTTTCTTT. The chain uses TRBV5-4 and TRBJ1-1, with 7 bases identical to TRBD1. The CDR3 extends over 15 amino acids. V shed 1 base, J shed 0 bases, and the junction held 3 bases outside the gene matches. Germline V CDR1 and CDR2: SGHNT, YYREEE (reference sequence).